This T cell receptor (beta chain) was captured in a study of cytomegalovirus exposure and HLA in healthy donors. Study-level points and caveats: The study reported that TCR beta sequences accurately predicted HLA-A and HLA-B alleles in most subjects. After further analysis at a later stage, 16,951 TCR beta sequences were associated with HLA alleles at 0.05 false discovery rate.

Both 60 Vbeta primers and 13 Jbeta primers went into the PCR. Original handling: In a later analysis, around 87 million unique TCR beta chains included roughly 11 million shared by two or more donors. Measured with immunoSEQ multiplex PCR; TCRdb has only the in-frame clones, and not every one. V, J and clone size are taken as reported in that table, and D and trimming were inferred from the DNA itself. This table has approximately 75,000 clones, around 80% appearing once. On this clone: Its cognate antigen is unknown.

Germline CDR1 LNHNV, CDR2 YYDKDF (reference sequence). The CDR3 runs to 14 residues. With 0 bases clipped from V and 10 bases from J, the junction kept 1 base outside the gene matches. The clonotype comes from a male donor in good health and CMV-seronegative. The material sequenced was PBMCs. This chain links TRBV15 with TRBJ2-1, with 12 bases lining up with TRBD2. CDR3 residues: CATSREGTSGEQFF. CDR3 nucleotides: TGTGCCACCAGCAGAGAGGGGACTAGCGGGGAGCAGTTCTTC.